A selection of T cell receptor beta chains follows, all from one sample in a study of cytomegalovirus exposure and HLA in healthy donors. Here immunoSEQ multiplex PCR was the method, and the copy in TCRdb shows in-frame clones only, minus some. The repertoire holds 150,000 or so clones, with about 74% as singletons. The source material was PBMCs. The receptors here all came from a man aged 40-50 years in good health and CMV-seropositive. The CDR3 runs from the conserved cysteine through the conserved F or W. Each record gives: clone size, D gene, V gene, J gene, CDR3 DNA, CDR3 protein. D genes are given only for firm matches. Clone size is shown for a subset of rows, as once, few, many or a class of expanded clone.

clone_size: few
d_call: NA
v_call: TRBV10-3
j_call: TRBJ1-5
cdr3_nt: TGTGCCATCAGAGGACAGAACAATCAGCCCCAGCATTTT
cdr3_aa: CAIRGQNNQPQHF

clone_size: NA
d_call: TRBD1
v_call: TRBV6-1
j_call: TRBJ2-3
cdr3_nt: TGTGCCAGCAGTGAAGGGACAGGGCACACAGATACGCAGTATTTT
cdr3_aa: CASSEGTGHTDTQYF

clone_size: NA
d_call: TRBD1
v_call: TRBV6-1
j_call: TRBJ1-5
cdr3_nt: TGTGCCAGCAGCTTAAGCGCGACAGGGAATCAGCCCCAGCATTTT
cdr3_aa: CASSLSATGNQPQHF

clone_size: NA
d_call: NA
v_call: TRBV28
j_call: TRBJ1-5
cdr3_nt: TGTGCCAGCAGCTTGGTGGCAGGGAATCAGCCCCAGCATTTT
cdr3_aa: CASSLVAGNQPQHF

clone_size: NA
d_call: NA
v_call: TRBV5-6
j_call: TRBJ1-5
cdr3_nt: TGTGCCAGCAGCATCCAAAGGGAGGGGGGGAATCAGCCCCAGCATTTT
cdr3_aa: CASSIQREGGNQPQHF

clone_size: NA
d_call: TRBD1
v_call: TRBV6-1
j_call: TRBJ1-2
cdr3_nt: TGTGCCAGCAGCTACAGGGGTCACGGCTACACCTTC
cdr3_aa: CASSYRGHGYTF

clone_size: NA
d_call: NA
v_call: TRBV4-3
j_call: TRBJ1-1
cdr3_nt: TGCGCCAGCAGCCAAGGAGCGGTTCGGACAGCGAACACTGAAGCTTTCTTT
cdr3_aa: CASSQGAVRTANTEAFF

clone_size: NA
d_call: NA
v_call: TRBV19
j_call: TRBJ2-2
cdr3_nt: TGTGCCCAGGGCAGAGGGAGGAGGTACACCGGGGAGCTGTTTTTT
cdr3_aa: CAQGRGRRYTGELFF

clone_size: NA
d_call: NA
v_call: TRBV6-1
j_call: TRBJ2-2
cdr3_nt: TGTGCCAGCAGTGAGCCGGGACTTAACACCGGGGAGCTGTTTTTT
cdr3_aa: CASSEPGLNTGELFF

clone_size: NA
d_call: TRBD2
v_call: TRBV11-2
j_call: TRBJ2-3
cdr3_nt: TGTGCCAGCAGCGACACTAGCGGGAACACAGATACGCAGTATTTT
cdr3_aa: CASSDTSGNTDTQYF

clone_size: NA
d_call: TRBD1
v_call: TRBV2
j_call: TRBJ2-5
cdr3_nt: TGTGCCAGCACTGGACAGGGGAGCAATATGGCCCAGTACTTC
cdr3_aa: CASTGQGSNMAQYF

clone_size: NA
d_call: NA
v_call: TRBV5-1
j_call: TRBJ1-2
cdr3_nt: TGCGCCAGCGGCGGGGAGGGCTATGGCTACACCTTC
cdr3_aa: CASGGEGYGYTF

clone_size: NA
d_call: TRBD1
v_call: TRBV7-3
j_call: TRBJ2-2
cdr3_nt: TGTGCCAGCAGAAAGACAGGGAATAACGGGGAGCTGTTTTTT
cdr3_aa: CASRKTGNNGELFF

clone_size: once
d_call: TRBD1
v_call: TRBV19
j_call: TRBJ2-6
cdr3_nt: TGTGCCAGTAGTACTCTATCCAGGGGGCCCAGCTCTGGGGCCAACGTCCTGACTTTC
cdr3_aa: CASSTLSRGPSSGANVLTF

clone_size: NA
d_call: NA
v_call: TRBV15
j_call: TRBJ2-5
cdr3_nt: TGTGCCACCAGCAGAGGGGGGCAGAAAGAGACCCAGTACTTC
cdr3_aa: CATSRGGQKETQYF

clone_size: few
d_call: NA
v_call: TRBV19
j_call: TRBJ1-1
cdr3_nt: TGTGCCAGTAGTAGGCACACTGAAGCTTTCTTT
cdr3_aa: CASSRHTEAFF

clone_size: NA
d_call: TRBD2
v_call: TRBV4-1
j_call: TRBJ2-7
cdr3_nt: TGCGCCAGCAGCCAAGATTTTACTAGCGACTACGAGCAGTACTTC
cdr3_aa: CASSQDFTSDYEQYF

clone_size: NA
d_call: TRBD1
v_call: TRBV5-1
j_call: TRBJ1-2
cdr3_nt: TGCGCCAGCAGCCAGGACCCGGGACAGGGAGGGCGGGATGGCTACACCTTC
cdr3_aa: CASSQDPGQGGRDGYTF

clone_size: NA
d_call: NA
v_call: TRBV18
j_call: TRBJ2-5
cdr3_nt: TGTGCCAGCTCACGAGACACAAAACAAGAGACCCAGTACTTC
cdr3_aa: CASSRDTKQETQYF

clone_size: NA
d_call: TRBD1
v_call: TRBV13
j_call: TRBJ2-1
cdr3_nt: TGTGCCACCGGAGGGGGACAGGATCTGTTCTTC
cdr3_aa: CATGGGQDLFF

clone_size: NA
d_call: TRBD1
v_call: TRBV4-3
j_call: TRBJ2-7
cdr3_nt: TGCGCCAGCAGCCAAGGTCAGGGGGCCTACGAGCAGTACTTC
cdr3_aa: CASSQGQGAYEQYF

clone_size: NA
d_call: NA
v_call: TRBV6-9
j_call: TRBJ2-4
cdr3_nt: TGTGCCAGCAGTTATTCGAATGCGCGAGCCAAAAACATTCAGTACTTC
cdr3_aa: CASSYSNARAKNIQYF

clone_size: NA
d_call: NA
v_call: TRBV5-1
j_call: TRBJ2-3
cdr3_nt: TGCGCCAGCAGCTTGGTAGCTAGCACAGATACGCAGTATTTT
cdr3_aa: CASSLVASTDTQYF

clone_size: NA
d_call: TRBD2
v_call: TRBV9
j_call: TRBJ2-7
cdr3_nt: TGTGCCAGCAGCGTAGCTAGCGGGGTCTCCTACGAGCAGTACTTC
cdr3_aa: CASSVASGVSYEQYF

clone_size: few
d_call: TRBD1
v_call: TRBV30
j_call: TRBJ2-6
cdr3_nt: TGTGCCTGGAGCGACAGGGTGGCTGGGGCCAACGTCCTGACTTTC
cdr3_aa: CAWSDRVAGANVLTF

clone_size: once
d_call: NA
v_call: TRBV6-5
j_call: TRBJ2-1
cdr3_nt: TGTGCCAGCAGTTACTCGAGTATTCAGGGTGAGCAGTTCTTC
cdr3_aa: CASSYSSIQGEQFF

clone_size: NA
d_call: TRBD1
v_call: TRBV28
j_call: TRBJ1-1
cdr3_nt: TGTGCCAGCGACCCCAATGCACCGGGACAGGGGATGATGGTCACTGAAGCTTTCTTT
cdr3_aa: CASDPNAPGQGMMVTEAFF

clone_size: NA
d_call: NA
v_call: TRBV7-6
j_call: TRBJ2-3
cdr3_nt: TGTGCCAGCAGCCCGGACAGAAAGAGCACAGATACGCAGTATTTT
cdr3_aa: CASSPDRKSTDTQYF

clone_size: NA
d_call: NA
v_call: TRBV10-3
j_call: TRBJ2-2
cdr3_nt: TGTGCCATCAGTGGATCGACTAGTCTCACCGGGGAGCTGTTTTTT
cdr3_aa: CAISGSTSLTGELFF